These T cell receptor beta chains were read from a single sample in a study of control samples from healthy donors and cancer patients. Profiled with immunoSEQ multiplex PCR; TCRdb holds only in-frame clones, not every one. Here the sample spans 70,000 to 85,000 clones, roughly 88% being singletons. Material for sequencing was PBMCs. These receptors came from a man between 60 and 75 years old with head and neck cancer. Each CDR3 is given with its conserved first and last residue. Each record gives: V gene, clone size, J gene, D gene, CDR3 protein, CDR3 DNA. D genes are given only for firm matches. Clone sizes are given selectively: once, few, many, or a class where the clone is expanded.

>TRBV27|once|TRBJ2-6|TRBD1
CASSPWTGGHSGANVLTF
TGTGCCAGCAGTCCCTGGACAGGGGGGCACTCTGGGGCCAACGTCCTGACTTTC
>TRBV5-1|once|TRBJ2-3|NA
CASTRTSQGGSTDTQYF
TGCGCCAGCACACGAACTTCCCAGGGAGGAAGCACAGATACGCAGTATTTT
>TRBV10-3|NA|TRBJ1-1|TRBD1
CAIRTGENTEAFF
TGTGCCATCAGGACAGGGGAGAACACTGAAGCTTTCTTT
>TRBV5-1|once|TRBJ1-6|NA
CASSSGLEGNSPLHF
TGCGCCAGCAGCTCCGGACTCGAAGGGAATTCACCCCTCCACTTT
>TRBV7-9|NA|TRBJ2-6|TRBD1
CASSSPPGTGRFFANVLTF
TGTGCCAGCAGCTCCCCTCCCGGGACAGGCCGCTTTTTTGCCAACGTCCTGACTTTC
>TRBV5-6|NA|TRBJ2-2|NA
CASSLGWRAGELFF
TGTGCCAGCAGCTTGGGGTGGCGCGCCGGGGAGCTGTTTTTT
>TRBV11-3|NA|TRBJ2-2|NA
CASSLTVGPGELFF
TGTGCCAGCAGCTTAACAGTCGGGCCCGGGGAGCTGTTTTTT
>TRBV5-1|NA|TRBJ2-3|NA
CASTSVGDTQYF
TGCGCCAGCACCTCGGTAGGAGATACGCAGTATTTT
>TRBV19|NA|TRBJ1-5|TRBD1
CASSDREKNQPQHF
TGTGCCAGTTCGGACAGGGAAAAGAATCAGCCCCAGCATTTT
>TRBV29-1|NA|TRBJ2-5|NA
CSVEGPQYF
TGCAGCGTTGAAGGGCCCCAGTACTTC
>TRBV10-3|NA|TRBJ2-1|NA
CAISERLSEQFF
TGTGCCATCAGTGAAAGGCTGAGTGAGCAGTTCTTC
>TRBV29-1|NA|TRBJ1-1|TRBD1
CSVEPGQGTEAFF
TGCAGCGTTGAGCCGGGACAGGGAACTGAAGCTTTCTTT
>TRBV6-1|NA|TRBJ2-1|NA
CASSESSIQYNEQFF
TGTGCCAGCAGTGAATCATCGATCCAATACAATGAGCAGTTCTTC
>TRBV19|NA|TRBJ2-3|NA
CASSYTGVTDTQYF
TGTGCCAGTAGTTATACGGGAGTCACAGATACGCAGTATTTT
>TRBV27|NA|TRBJ1-2|TRBD1
CASSRDRRLGYTF
TGTGCCAGCAGTCGGGACAGAAGATTAGGCTACACCTTC
>TRBV11-2|few|TRBJ2-7|NA
CASGQGSPDEQYF
TGTGCCAGCGGGCAGGGGTCCCCGGACGAGCAGTACTTC
>TRBV19|NA|TRBJ2-1|NA
CASIRDTTSYNEQFF
TGTGCCAGTATTCGGGACACAACCTCCTACAATGAGCAGTTCTTC
>TRBV4-1|NA|TRBJ1-5|NA
CASSQDLASLPQHF
TGCGCCAGCAGCCAAGATTTGGCTTCCCTACCCCAGCATTTT
>TRBV14|NA|TRBJ2-5|TRBD2
CASSQGLAGGETQYF
TGTGCCAGCAGCCAAGGACTAGCGGGAGGGGAGACCCAGTACTTC
>TRBV12-5|NA|TRBJ1-1|NA
CASGLPPNTEAFF
TGTGCTAGTGGTTTGCCTCCAAACACTGAAGCTTTCTTT
>TRBV7-9|NA|TRBJ2-3|NA
CASSLSTDTQYF
TGTGCCAGCAGCCTCAGCACAGATACGCAGTATTTT
>TRBV11-2|NA|TRBJ1-1|NA
CASSLGLGGTEAFF
TGTGCCAGCAGCTTAGGATTGGGCGGCACTGAAGCTTTCTTT
>TRBV6-1|NA|TRBJ2-3|NA
CASSAPGTSYTDTQYF
TGTGCCAGCAGTGCCCCCGGGACATCGTACACAGATACGCAGTATTTT
>TRBV5-1|few|TRBJ2-7|TRBD2
CASSEIAGGKVEQYF
TGCGCCAGCAGCGAAATAGCGGGAGGAAAGGTTGAGCAGTACTTC
>TRBV18|NA|TRBJ2-1|NA
CASSPPEGDAYNEQFF
TGTGCCAGCTCACCTCCTGAAGGTGACGCCTACAATGAGCAGTTCTTC
>TRBV14|few|TRBJ2-7|TRBD1
CASSQKSPWTGYKSYEQYF
TGTGCCAGCAGCCAAAAATCCCCGTGGACAGGATATAAATCCTACGAGCAGTACTTC
>TRBV4-1|NA|TRBJ2-5|NA
CASSQDTGMTQETQYF
TGCGCCAGCAGCCAAGATACAGGGATGACCCAAGAGACCCAGTACTTC
>TRBV28|NA|TRBJ2-7|TRBD2
CASTAGGYTYEQYF
TGTGCCAGTACAGCGGGAGGGTACACCTACGAGCAGTACTTC
>TRBV7-8|few|TRBJ2-1|TRBD1
CASSSTRGQGENEQFF
TGTGCCAGCAGCTCAACCCGGGGACAGGGGGAGAATGAGCAGTTCTTC
>TRBV19|NA|TRBJ1-3|NA
CASSIGRGYDSGNTIYF
TGTGCCAGTAGTATCGGACGGGGCTACGACTCTGGAAACACCATATATTTT
>TRBV5-5|NA|TRBJ1-5|NA
CASSPDSEGQPQHF
TGTGCCAGCAGCCCCGACAGTGAGGGCCAGCCCCAGCATTTT
>TRBV6-5|few|TRBJ2-5|NA
CASSTDGPNPGAQYF
TGTGCCAGCAGTACGGACGGACCCAACCCCGGGGCCCAGTACTTC
>TRBV13|NA|TRBJ2-7|TRBD1
CATSDRGTYEQYF
TGTGCCACCTCGGACAGGGGAACCTACGAGCAGTACTTC
>TRBV29-1|NA|TRBJ2-1|NA
CSVVRLLSSYNEQFF
TGCAGCGTTGTCAGACTCTTGAGCTCCTACAATGAGCAGTTCTTC
>TRBV6-5|NA|TRBJ2-7|TRBD2
CASRETSFYEQYF
TGTGCCAGCCGCGAGACTAGCTTCTACGAGCAGTACTTC
>TRBV19|NA|TRBJ1-5|NA
CASSWGGAEGQHF
TGTGCCAGTAGTTGGGGGGGCGCGGAAGGACAGCATTTT
>TRBV5-1|NA|TRBJ2-7|NA
CASSVTGPSYEQYF
TGCGCCAGCAGCGTAACGGGCCCGTCCTACGAGCAGTACTTC
>TRBV18|NA|TRBJ2-5|NA
CASGTARETQYF
TGTGCCAGCGGGACTGCGAGAGAGACCCAGTACTTC
>TRBV7-6|NA|TRBJ1-5|NA
CASSLTMDQPQHF
TGTGCCAGCAGCCTAACCATGGATCAGCCCCAGCATTTT
>TRBV11-2|NA|TRBJ2-2|NA
CASSPGHNTGELFF
TGTGCCAGCAGCCCAGGACACAACACCGGGGAGCTGTTTTTT
>TRBV2|NA|TRBJ2-5|TRBD2
CASSEEASGRALETQYF
TGTGCCAGCAGTGAAGAGGCTAGCGGGAGGGCCCTGGAGACCCAGTACTTC